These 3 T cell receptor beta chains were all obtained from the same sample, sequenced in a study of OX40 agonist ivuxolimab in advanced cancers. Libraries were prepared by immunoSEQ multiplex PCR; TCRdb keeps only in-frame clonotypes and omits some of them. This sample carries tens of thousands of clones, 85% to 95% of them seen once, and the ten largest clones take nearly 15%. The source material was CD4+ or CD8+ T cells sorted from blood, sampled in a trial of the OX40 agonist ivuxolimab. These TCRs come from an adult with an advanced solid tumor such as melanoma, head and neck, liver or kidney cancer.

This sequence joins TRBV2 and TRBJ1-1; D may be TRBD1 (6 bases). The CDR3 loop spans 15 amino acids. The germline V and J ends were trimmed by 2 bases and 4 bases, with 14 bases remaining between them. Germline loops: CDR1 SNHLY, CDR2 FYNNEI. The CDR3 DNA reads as TGTGCCAGCAGTGAATACCAGGGGTGGACCACTGAAGCTTTCTTT. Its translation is CASSEYQGWTTEAFF.

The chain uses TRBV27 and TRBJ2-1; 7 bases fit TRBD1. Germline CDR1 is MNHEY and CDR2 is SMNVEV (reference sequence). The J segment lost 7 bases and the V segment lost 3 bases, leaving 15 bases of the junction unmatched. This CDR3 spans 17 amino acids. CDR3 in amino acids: CASSFLGQVGEVNEQFF. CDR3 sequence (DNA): TGTGCCAGCAGTTTTCTTGGACAGGTGGGAGAGGTAAATGAGCAGTTCTTC.

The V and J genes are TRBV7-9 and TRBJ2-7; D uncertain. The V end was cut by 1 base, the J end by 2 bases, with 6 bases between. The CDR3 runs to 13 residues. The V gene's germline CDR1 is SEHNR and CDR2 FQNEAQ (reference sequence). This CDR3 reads CASSLVGPYEQYF. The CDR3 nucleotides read TGTGCCAGCAGCTTAGTCGGCCCCTACGAGCAGTACTTC.